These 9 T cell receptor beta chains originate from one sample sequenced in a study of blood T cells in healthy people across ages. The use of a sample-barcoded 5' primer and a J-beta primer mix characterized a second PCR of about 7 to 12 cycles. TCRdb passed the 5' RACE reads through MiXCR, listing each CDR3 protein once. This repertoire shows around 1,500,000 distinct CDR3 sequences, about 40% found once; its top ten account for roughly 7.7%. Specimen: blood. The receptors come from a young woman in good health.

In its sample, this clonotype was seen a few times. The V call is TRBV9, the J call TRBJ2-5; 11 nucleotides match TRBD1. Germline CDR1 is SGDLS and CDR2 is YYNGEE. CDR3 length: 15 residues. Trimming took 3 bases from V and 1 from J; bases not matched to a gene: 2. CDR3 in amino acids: CASSAGTGGQETQYF. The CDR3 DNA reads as TGTGCCAGCAGCGCCGGGACAGGGGGCCAAGAGACCCAGTACTTC.

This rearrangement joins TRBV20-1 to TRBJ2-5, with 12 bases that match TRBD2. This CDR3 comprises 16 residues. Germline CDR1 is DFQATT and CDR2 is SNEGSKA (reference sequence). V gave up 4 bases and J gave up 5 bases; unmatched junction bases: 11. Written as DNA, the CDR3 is TGCAGTGCTAATTCCGCTAGCGGGGGGGTTAGGGAGACCCAGTACTTC. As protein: CSANSASGGVRETQYF.

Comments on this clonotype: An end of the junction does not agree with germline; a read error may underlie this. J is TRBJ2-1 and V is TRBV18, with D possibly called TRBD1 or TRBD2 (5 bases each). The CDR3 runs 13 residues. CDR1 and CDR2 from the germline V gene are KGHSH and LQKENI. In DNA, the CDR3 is TGTGCCAGCTCACCGGGACCAGACAATAAGCAGTTCTTC. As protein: CASSPGPDNKQFF.

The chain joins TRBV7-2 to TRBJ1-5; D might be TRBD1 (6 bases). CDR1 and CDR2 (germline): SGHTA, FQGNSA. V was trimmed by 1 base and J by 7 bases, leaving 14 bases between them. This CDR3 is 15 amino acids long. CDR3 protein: CASSLGYGGGQPQHF. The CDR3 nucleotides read TGTGCCAGCAGCTTAGGATATGGGGGCGGCCAGCCCCAGCATTTT. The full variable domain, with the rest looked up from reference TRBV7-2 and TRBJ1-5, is GAGVSQSPSNKVTEKGKDVELRCDPISGHTALYWYRQSLGQGLEFLIYFQGNSAPDKSGLPSDRFSAERTGGSVSTLTIQRTQQEDSAVYLCASSLGYGGGQPQHFGDGTRLSIL.

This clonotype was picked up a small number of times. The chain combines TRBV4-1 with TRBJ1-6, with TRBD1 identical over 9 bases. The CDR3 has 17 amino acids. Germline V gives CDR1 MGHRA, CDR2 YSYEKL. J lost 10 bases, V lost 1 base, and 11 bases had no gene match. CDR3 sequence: CASSQVRGQGRKSPLHF. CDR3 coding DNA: TGCGCCAGCAGCCAAGTTAGGGGACAGGGCAGAAAATCACCCCTCCACTTT.

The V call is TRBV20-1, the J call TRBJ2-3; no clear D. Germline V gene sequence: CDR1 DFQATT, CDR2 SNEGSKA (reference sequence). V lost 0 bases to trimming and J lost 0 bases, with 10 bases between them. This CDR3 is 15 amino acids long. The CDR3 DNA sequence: TGCAGTGCTAGAGATCCCGCTAAGAGCACAGATACGCAGTATTTT. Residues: CSARDPAKSTDTQYF.

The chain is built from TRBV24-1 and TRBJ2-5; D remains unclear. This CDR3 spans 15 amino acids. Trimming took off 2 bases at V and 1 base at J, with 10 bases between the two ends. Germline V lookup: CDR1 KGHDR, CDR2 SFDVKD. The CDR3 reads CATSDSKVPQETQYF. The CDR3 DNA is TGTGCCACCAGTGATTCAAAGGTCCCCCAAGAGACCCAGTACTTC.

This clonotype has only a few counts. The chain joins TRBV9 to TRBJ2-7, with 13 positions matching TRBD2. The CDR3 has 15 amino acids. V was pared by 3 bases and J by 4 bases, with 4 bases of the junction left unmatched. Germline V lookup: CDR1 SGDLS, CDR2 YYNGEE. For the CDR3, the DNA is TGTGCCAGCAGCGCCGGACTAGCGGGGGTTTACGAGCAGTACTTC. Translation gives CASSAGLAGVYEQYF.

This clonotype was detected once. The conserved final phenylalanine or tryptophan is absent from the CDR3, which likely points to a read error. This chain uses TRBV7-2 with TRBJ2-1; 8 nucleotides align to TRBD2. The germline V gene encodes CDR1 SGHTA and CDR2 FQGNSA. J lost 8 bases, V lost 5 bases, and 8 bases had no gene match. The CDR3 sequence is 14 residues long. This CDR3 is CASSPGLAIYEQFI. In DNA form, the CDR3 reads TGTGCCAGCAGCCCAGGACTAGCTATCTATGAGCAGTTCATC.